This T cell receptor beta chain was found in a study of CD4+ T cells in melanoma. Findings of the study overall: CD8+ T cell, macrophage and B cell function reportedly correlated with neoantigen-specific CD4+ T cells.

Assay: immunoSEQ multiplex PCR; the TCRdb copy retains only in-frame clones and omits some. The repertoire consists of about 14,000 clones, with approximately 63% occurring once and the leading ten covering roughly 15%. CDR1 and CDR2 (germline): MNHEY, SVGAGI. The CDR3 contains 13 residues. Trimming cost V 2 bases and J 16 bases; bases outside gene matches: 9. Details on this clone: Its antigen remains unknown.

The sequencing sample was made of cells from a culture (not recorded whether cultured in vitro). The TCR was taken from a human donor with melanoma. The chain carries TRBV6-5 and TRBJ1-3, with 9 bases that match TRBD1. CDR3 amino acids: CASSYDRGSPRYF. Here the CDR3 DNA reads TGTGCCAGCAGTTACGACAGGGGGTCCCCCCGGTATTTT.